The next 17 T cell receptor beta chains were all read from a single sample in a study of vaccination effects on CD4 cells after COVID-19. Repertoires were generated with immunoSEQ multiplex PCR, while TCRdb's copy carries only in-frame clones and drops some. The table shows 42,000 or so clones, with approximately 70% occurring only once. Which antigens these TCRs recognize remains unknown. Using viral peptide pools, the ViraFEST assay grew out antigen-specific CD4+ T cells prior to sequencing. Scientists isolated CD4+ T cells after a roughly 10-day culture period ended. This person caught SARS-CoV-2 sometime from March to December 2020, and PCR testing confirmed the infection. The specimen comprised CD4+ T cells from PBMCs cultured with a peptide pool, sampled before COVID-19 vaccination. Receptors originate from a human donor who had a prior SARS-CoV-2 infection.

The chain combines TRBV7-3 with TRBJ2-1; 8 positions match TRBD1. Trimming cost V 1 base and J 5 bases; bases outside gene matches: 19. This CDR3 is 20 amino acids long. Germline-derived CDR1 and CDR2 are SGHTA and FQGTGA. CDR3 region: CASSLMFRSPDRGDNNEQFF. As DNA, the CDR3 is TGTGCCAGCAGCTTAATGTTTCGGTCTCCCGACAGGGGTGATAACAATGAGCAGTTCTTC.

This clone has only one observation. V gene TRBV15 combines with J gene TRBJ2-7; weak D call: TRBD1 (6 bases). Between the trimmed V and J ends, which lost 0 bases and 3 bases, there was a span of 15 bases. The CDR3 length is 16 residues. The germline gives CDR1 LNHNV, CDR2 YYDKDF (reference sequence). CDR3 region: CATSRDRTATVYEQYF. DNA for the CDR3: TGTGCCACCAGCAGAGATCGGACAGCTACGGTCTACGAGCAGTACTTC.

This clone was observed a few times. This chain connects TRBV24-1 to TRBJ1-3; TRBD1 might be the D (5 bases). Looked up from germline, CDR1 is KGHDR and CDR2 is SFDVKD. Trimming left V 4 bases short and J 3 bases short, with 12 bases between. This CDR3 is 15 amino acids long. CDR3 sequence (DNA): TGTGCCACCAGTGAAGGTCAAAGGGGTGGAAACACCATATATTTT. This encodes CATSEGQRGGNTIYF.

This clone was recorded a few times. The rearrangement links TRBV19 to TRBJ1-4, with TRBD1 matching over 7 bases. The CDR3 runs to 17 residues. Germline V CDR1 and CDR2: LNHDA, SQIVND (reference sequence). Trimming cost V 3 bases and J 4 bases; bases outside gene matches: 11. The CDR3 nucleotides read TGTGCCAGTAGTATCCGAATCACAGGGGAAAGTAATGAAAAACTGTTTTTT. This sequence encodes CASSIRITGESNEKLFF. The variable domain in full, completed from reference TRBV19 and TRBJ1-4, reads DGGITQSPKYLFRKEGQNVTLSCEQNLNHDAMYWYRQDPGQGLRLIYYSQIVNDFQKGDIAEGYSVSREKKESFPLTVTSAQKNPTAFYLCASSIRITGESNEKLFFGSGTQLSVL.

The rearrangement uses TRBV2 and TRBJ2-3; no reliable D call. The CDR3 is made up of 11 amino acids. CDR1 and CDR2 (germline): SNHLY, FYNNEI. The ends were cut back, 6 bases at V and 8 bases at J, with 9 bases in the middle. CDR3 in amino acids: CASRVLGTQYF. CDR3 sequence (DNA): TGTGCCAGCAGGGTACTGGGTACGCAGTATTTT. Drawing the rest from reference TRBV2 and TRBJ2-3, the complete variable domain is EPEVTQTPSHQVTQMGQEVILRCVPISNHLYFYWYRQILGQKVEFLVSFYNNEISEKSEIFDDQFSVERPDGSNFTLKIRSTKLEDSAMYFCASRVLGTQYFGPGTRLTVL.

This clone was seen more than once but under ten times. The chain employs TRBV5-4 and TRBJ1-2; 7 bases agree with TRBD1. Germline loops: CDR1 SGHNT, CDR2 YYREEE (reference sequence). The CDR3 length is 15 residues. Trimming took 2 bases from V and 3 from J; bases not matched to a gene: 7. Here the CDR3 DNA reads TGTGCCAGCAGCTTAGGGACAGAACTTTACTATGGCTACACCTTC. Encoded protein: CASSLGTELYYGYTF.

The chain uses TRBV19 and TRBJ1-2, with D possibly TRBD1 on 6 matching bases. V gave up 3 bases and J gave up 4 bases, with 21 bases separating them. Germline V CDR1 and CDR2: LNHDA, SQIVND (reference sequence). The CDR3 loop spans 17 amino acids. The CDR3: CASSMLLGGAASYGYTF. In DNA, the CDR3 is TGTGCCAGTAGTATGCTGCTGGGGGGGGCGGCTTCCTATGGCTACACCTTC.

J is TRBJ1-1 and V is TRBV4-3, with D maybe TRBD1 (5 bases). The V end was cut by 0 bases, the J end by 3 bases, with 11 bases between. CDR3 size: 15 residues. CDR1 is LGHNA, CDR2 YSLEER, per germline. The chain's CDR3 is CASSQDRGVDTEAFF. Here the CDR3 DNA reads TGCGCCAGCAGCCAAGATCGGGGGGTAGACACTGAAGCTTTCTTT.

The V call is TRBV2, the J call TRBJ1-2; 8 nucleotides agree with TRBD1. Germline V lookup: CDR1 SNHLY, CDR2 FYNNEI. The CDR3 has 14 residues. Losses at the gene ends were 6 bases for V and 4 bases for J; bases not matched to a gene: 7. The CDR3 DNA reads as TGTGCCAGCAGCGCTATACAGGGGGGCTATGGCTACACCTTC. This sequence encodes CASSAIQGGYGYTF.

The gene calls are TRBV5-1 and TRBJ1-6; 7 nucleotides line up with TRBD1. V gave up 1 base and J gave up 9 bases; unmatched junction bases: 7. Germline V lookup: CDR1 SGHRS, CDR2 YFSETQ. The CDR3 covers 15 residues. The chain's CDR3 is CASSLSTGSRSPLHF. CDR3 coding DNA: TGCGCCAGCAGCTTGTCGACAGGGAGCCGTTCACCCCTCCACTTT.

V and J are TRBV5-6 and TRBJ2-7; 8 nucleotides match TRBD1. V shed 1 base, J shed 3 bases, and the junction held 3 bases outside the gene matches. This CDR3 region has 14 residues. CDR1 is SGHDT and CDR2 is YYEEEE in the germline V gene. The CDR3 protein is CASSLIGQGYEQYF. CDR3 bases: TGTGCCAGCAGCTTGATCGGACAGGGCTACGAGCAGTACTTC. The full variable domain, rest sourced from reference TRBV5-6 and TRBJ2-7, is DAGVTQSPTHLIKTRGQQVTLRCSPKSGHDTVSWYQQALGQGPQFIFQYYEEEERQRGNFPDRFSGHQFPNYSSELNVNALLLGDSALYLCASSLIGQGYEQYFGPGTRLTVT.

The chain couples TRBV4-1 to TRBJ2-3; a weak D match, TRBD1 (6 bases). The CDR3 totals 16 residues. V lost 4 bases and J lost 0, with 14 bases in between. Germline V gene sequence: CDR1 MGHRA, CDR2 YSYEKL. The CDR3 loop is CASSPTGFPSTDTQYF. The DNA of the CDR3 is TGCGCCAGCAGCCCGACAGGATTTCCTAGCACAGATACGCAGTATTTT.

This rearrangement joins TRBV18 to TRBJ2-1, with 7 bases lining up with TRBD1. J was trimmed by 7 bases and V by 2 bases; bases with no gene match: 2. The CDR3 loop spans 13 amino acids. Germline lookup yields CDR1 KGHSH and CDR2 LQKENI. The CDR3, as DNA: TGTGCCAGCTCACCAGACAGGGTGAATGAGCAGTTCTTC. It yields the protein CASSPDRVNEQFF.

In this sample, this clone turned up a few times. The genes are TRBV3-1 (or the pseudogene TRBV3-2) and TRBJ1-1; D remains ambiguous. The V gene's germline CDR1 is LGHDT and CDR2 YNNKEL (reference sequence). The germline V and J ends were trimmed by 0 bases and 4 bases, with 9 bases remaining between them. This CDR3 spans 14 amino acids. The CDR3 nucleotides are TGTGCCAGCAGCCAAGATCTGGGAGGCACTGAAGCTTTCTTT. Translation: CASSQDLGGTEAFF.

The chain recombines TRBV6-5 with TRBJ2-7; D is perhaps TRBD1 (7 bases). There are 12 residues in the CDR3. In germline, CDR1 is MNHEY, CDR2 SVGAGI. CDR3 protein: CVAGPRGYEQYF. The CDR3 DNA follows: TGTGTCGCGGGGCCCAGGGGGTACGAGCAGTACTTC.

The chain has TRBV19 and TRBJ2-7; a weak D match, TRBD1 (5 bases). This CDR3 has 16 residues. CDR1 LNHDA and CDR2 SQIVND come from the germline V gene (reference sequence). V lost 1 base to trimming and J lost 0 bases, with 13 bases between them. CDR3 residues: CASSIVYGAVSYEQYF. The CDR3 region has the DNA TGTGCCAGTAGTATAGTATATGGGGCAGTCTCCTACGAGCAGTACTTC.

This chain connects TRBV6-1 to TRBJ1-6, with unresolved D. Deletions cut 4 bases from V and 0 bases from J, with 10 bases between. This CDR3 is built from 16 residues. Germline CDR1 is MNHNS and CDR2 is SASEGT. The DNA for the CDR3 is TGTGCCAGCAGTGCGAGTTTTAGCTCCTATAATTCACCCCTCCACTTT. Translated: CASSASFSSYNSPLHF.